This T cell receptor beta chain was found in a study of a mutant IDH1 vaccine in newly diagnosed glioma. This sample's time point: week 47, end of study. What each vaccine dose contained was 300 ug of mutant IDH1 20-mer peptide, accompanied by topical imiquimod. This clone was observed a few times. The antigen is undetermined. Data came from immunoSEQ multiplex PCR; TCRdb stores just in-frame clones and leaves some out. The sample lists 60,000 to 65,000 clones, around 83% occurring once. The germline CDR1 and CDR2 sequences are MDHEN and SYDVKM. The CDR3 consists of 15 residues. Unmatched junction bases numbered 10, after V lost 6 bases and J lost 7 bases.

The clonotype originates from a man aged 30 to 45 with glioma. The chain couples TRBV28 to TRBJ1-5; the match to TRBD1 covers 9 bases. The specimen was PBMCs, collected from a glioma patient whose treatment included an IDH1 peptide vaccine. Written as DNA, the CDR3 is TGTGCCAGCAGCCGGAAGGGACAGGGCCGCCAGCCCCAGCATTTT. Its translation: CASSRKGQGRQPQHF.